These T cell receptor beta chains were read from a single sample in a study of radiation and T cells in renal cell carcinoma. The assay was immunoSEQ multiplex PCR, and TCRdb's table has in-frame clones only and misses some. The sample lists 150,000 to 200,000 clones; less than 90% were seen once. The sample was blood, taken from a patient whose treatment included radiotherapy and nephrectomy. The origin of the receptors is a woman aged 45-60 years with renal cell carcinoma. Both conserved end residues are part of each CDR3. A D gene is named only where the DNA matches it firmly. A row's size may be missing; if present it is once, few, many or a size class.

.	TRBV5-1	TRBJ1-1	.	TGCGCCAGCAGCTTAGACCCCGGGGCATGGACTGAAGCTTTCTTT	CASSLDPGAWTEAFF
.	TRBV29-1	TRBJ2-2	.	TGCAGCGTTGCTGAGACAGGTTTTCCCGGGGAGCTGTTTTTT	CSVAETGFPGELFF
TRBD2	TRBV7-9	TRBJ2-5	.	TGTGCCAGCAGCTTAGGACTAGCGGGGTACCAAGAGACCCAGTACTTC	CASSLGLAGYQETQYF
.	TRBV19	TRBJ1-5	.	TGTGCCAGTAGCCGTGACAGGTTCTTCAATCAGCCCCAGCATTTT	CASSRDRFFNQPQHF
.	TRBV5-4	TRBJ2-6	few	TGTGCCAGCAGCTCTCATACCGGGGTCTCTGGGGCCAACGTCCTGACTTTC	CASSSHTGVSGANVLTF
.	TRBV5-1	TRBJ2-2	.	TGCGCCAGCAGCTTACAGACAGGGAACACCGGGGAGCTGTTTTTT	CASSLQTGNTGELFF
.	TRBV6-5	TRBJ2-3	.	TGTGCCAGCAGTTACTCGAACGGGCCCACAGATACGCAGTATTTT	CASSYSNGPTDTQYF
TRBD1	TRBV25-1	TRBJ2-7	.	TGTGCCAGCAGTGACACAGGGGGCCCTACCTACGAGCAGTACTTC	CASSDTGGPTYEQYF
.	TRBV5-8	TRBJ1-2	.	TGTGCCAGCAGCTCGAGGGACGCCGGGATAGGTGGCTACACCTTC	CASSSRDAGIGGYTF
TRBD1	TRBV25-1	TRBJ2-2	few	TGTGCCAGCCCTGCCGACAGGGCCCTGAACACCGGGGAGCTGTTTTTT	CASPADRALNTGELFF
.	TRBV6-1	TRBJ1-2	.	TGTGCCAGCATCCTACTGGGGGTAGGCAATGGCTACACCTTC	CASILLGVGNGYTF
.	TRBV5-6	TRBJ1-2	.	TGTGCCAGCAGCGAGGTCGTCCAAAACTATGGCTACACCTTC	CASSEVVQNYGYTF
.	TRBV9	TRBJ2-2	few	TGTGCCAGCAGACCAGCCGGGACCCCGAAAGCCGGGGAGCTGTTTTTT	CASRPAGTPKAGELFF
TRBD1	TRBV2	TRBJ1-3	.	TGTGCCAGCAAAAGGGACAGCTCTGGAAACACCATATATTTT	CASKRDSSGNTIYF
.	TRBV11-2	TRBJ2-5	.	TGTGCCAGCAGCTTAGGGTCGGCTCCCGAGGAGGAGACCCAGTACTTC	CASSLGSAPEEETQYF
.	TRBV18	TRBJ2-5	.	TGTGCCAGCTCACACGGGGGCGCCGGCCAAGAGACCCAGTACTTC	CASSHGGAGQETQYF
.	TRBV11-2	TRBJ1-1	.	TGTGCCAGCAGCCTCAATCGACAGCTGAACACTGAAGCTTTCTTT	CASSLNRQLNTEAFF
TRBD2	TRBV7-2	TRBJ2-1	.	TGTGCCAGCAGCTCTGGACTAGCGGGGGACAAGTTCTTC	CASSSGLAGDKFF
TRBD1	TRBV6-5	TRBJ1-2	.	TGTGCCAGCAGCCCAGGGGGTGGCTACACCTTC	CASSPGGGYTF
TRBD2	TRBV4-2	TRBJ2-1	.	TGTGCCAGCAGCCAAGATGAGGGACTACCGACCTACAATGAGCAGTTCTTC	CASSQDEGLPTYNEQFF
.	TRBV21-1	TRBJ1-6	.	TGTGCCAGCAGCAAATTCTCGGGACAGTCAGGTAATTCACCCCTCCACTTT	CASSKFSGQSGNSPLHF
.	TRBV13	TRBJ1-4	.	TGTGCCAGCACCGTCCAAACCAATCGACAGGTCGGTGAAAAACTGTTTTTT	CASTVQTNRQVGEKLFF
.	TRBV2	TRBJ2-1	.	TGTGCCAGCGATAGGGGGGGTCCAAATGAGCAGTTCTTC	CASDRGGPNEQFF
.	TRBV7-2	TRBJ1-1	.	TGTGCCAGCAGCTTAATACCACTCATGAACACTGAAGCTTTCTTT	CASSLIPLMNTEAFF
.	TRBV18	TRBJ1-4	.	TGTGCCAGCTCACCGTCCGGGACAAAGAATGAAAAACTGTTTTTT	CASSPSGTKNEKLFF
.	TRBV7-2	TRBJ2-7	.	TGTGCCAGCAGCTTCATCACTACAGGGAATCGCGAGCAGTACTTC	CASSFITTGNREQYF
TRBD1	TRBV6-5	TRBJ1-2	once	TGTGCCAGCAGAACGACAGGGAACTATGGCTACACCTTC	CASRTTGNYGYTF
.	TRBV5-8	TRBJ1-4	once	TGTGCCAGCAGCTTGGATCAGGGACCCAATGAAAAACTGTTTTTT	CASSLDQGPNEKLFF
.	TRBV6-5	TRBJ1-1	.	TGTGCCAGCAGCGGGGGAGATAGGTACACTGAAGCTTTCTTT	CASSGGDRYTEAFF
TRBD1	TRBV4-3	TRBJ1-2	.	TGCGCCAGCAGCCAAGCCGGGACAGGGGCTCGGGGCTACACCTTC	CASSQAGTGARGYTF
.	TRBV14	TRBJ1-2	.	TGTGCCAGCAGCCCTCGGTCCGGGTACTATGGCTACACCTTC	CASSPRSGYYGYTF
.	TRBV5-1	TRBJ2-6	once	TGCGCCAGCAGCTTGACAGCGACCTCTGGGGCCAACGTCCTGACTTTC	CASSLTATSGANVLTF